The 9 T cell receptor beta chains given below trace back to one sample, sequenced in a study of T cell changes during pregnancy in multiple sclerosis. TCRdb keeps only in-frame clones here, not all; method: immunoSEQ multiplex PCR. The sample comprises about 61,000 clones, 88% of which are singletons, and approximately 1.8% rests with the top ten. Sequences were derived from peripheral blood, sampled in the first trimester of pregnancy. All receptors derive from a female donor with multiple sclerosis, enrolled in a pregnancy study.

This chain connects TRBV10-3 to TRBJ1-4, with D possibly TRBD1 on 6 matching bases. CDR1 and CDR2 (germline): ENHRY, SYGVKD. The CDR3 loop spans 14 amino acids. V was clipped by 2 bases and J by 4 bases, with 8 bases between them. In DNA, the CDR3 is TGTGCCATCAGTGAGAACAGGGATAATGAAAAACTGTTTTTT. Translation: CAISENRDNEKLFF.

The chain recombines TRBV7-9 with TRBJ1-4; no definite D call. Germline lookup yields CDR1 SEHNR and CDR2 FQNEAQ (reference sequence). The CDR3 runs 13 residues. Trimming took off 4 bases at V and 0 bases at J, with 3 bases between the two ends. Here the CDR3 reads CASSSSTNEKLFF. DNA of the CDR3: TGTGCCAGCAGCTCCTCAACTAATGAAAAACTGTTTTTT.

The chain carries TRBV10-1 and TRBJ2-2; possibly TRBD2 for D (5 bases). V dropped 5 bases and J dropped 1 base, with 8 bases sitting between them. Germline CDR1 and CDR2: WNHNN and SYGVQD (reference sequence). The CDR3 extends over 14 amino acids. Here the CDR3 DNA reads TGCGCCAGCAGTCTCGGGGTGAACACCGGGGAGCTGTTTTTT. It encodes CASSLGVNTGELFF.

The chain recombines TRBV6-4 with TRBJ1-1, with 7 bases matching TRBD1. The CDR3 is 15 residues long. Germline V lookup: CDR1 MRHNA, CDR2 SNTAGT. With V trimmed by 6 bases and J by 5 bases, 12 bases remained unmatched. The CDR3 is CASRPPTGRGTEAFF. As DNA, the CDR3 is TGTGCCAGCAGGCCCCCGACAGGGCGGGGTACTGAAGCTTTCTTT.

The V and J genes are TRBV7-9 and TRBJ2-7; the D gene is possibly TRBD2 (5 bases). This CDR3 region has 14 residues. V was clipped by 5 bases and J by 1 base, with 12 bases between them. Germline loops: CDR1 SEHNR, CDR2 FQNEAQ (reference sequence). CDR3 sequence reads: CASSARTDSYEQYF. The CDR3 nucleotides are TGTGCCAGCAGCGCCCGGACTGATTCCTACGAGCAGTACTTC. The entire variable domain, with the rest obtained from reference TRBV7-9 and TRBJ2-7, is as follows: DTGVSQNPRHKITKRGQNVTFRCDPISEHNRLYWYRQTLGQGPEFLTYFQNEAQLEKSRLLSDRFSAERPKGSFSTLEIQRTEQGDSAMYLCASSARTDSYEQYFGPGTRLTVT.

The CDR3, as DNA: TGCGCCAGCAGCCCCGGGACAGTTAACACAGATACGCAGTATTTT. This codes for CASSPGTVNTDTQYF. V is TRBV5-1 and J is TRBJ2-3, with TRBD1 matching over 7 bases. The germline CDR1 and CDR2 sequences are SGHRS and YFSETQ. V trimming: 4 bases; J trimming: 2 bases; junction bases outside the gene matches: 7. This CDR3 region has 15 residues.

V gene TRBV7-8 combines with J gene TRBJ2-7, with 7 bases lining up with TRBD1. Per germline, CDR1 SGHVS and CDR2 FQNEAQ. V trimming: 1 base; J trimming: 12 bases; junction bases outside the gene matches: 3. This CDR3 has 11 residues. CDR3 residues: CASSLGQGWYF. CDR3 in DNA: TGTGCCAGCAGCTTAGGACAGGGATGGTACTTC.

The chain uses TRBV5-6 and TRBJ2-1; 10 bases fit TRBD2. From germline, CDR1 is SGHDT and CDR2 YYEEEE. The ends lost 2 bases at V and 8 bases at J; junction bases unmatched: 10. The CDR3 contains 16 residues. DNA for the CDR3: TGTGCCAGCAGCTTAGCTGAACTAGCGGGATGGGATGAGCAGTTCTTC. Translation gives CASSLAELAGWDEQFF. The variable domain in full, with the rest retrieved from reference TRBV5-6 and TRBJ2-1, is DAGVTQSPTHLIKTRGQQVTLRCSPKSGHDTVSWYQQALGQGPQFIFQYYEEEERQRGNFPDRFSGHQFPNYSSELNVNALLLGDSALYLCASSLAELAGWDEQFFGPGTRLTVL.

The V gene is TRBV7-9, the J gene TRBJ1-5; 7 bases align to TRBD1. V shed 1 base and J 7 bases; nucleotides not matched to a gene: 10. CDR1 SEHNR and CDR2 FQNEAQ come from the germline V gene (reference sequence). The CDR3 runs 16 residues. CDR3 in DNA: TGTGCCAGCAGCTTAGGGGACGTGACAGGGAAACAGCCCCAGCATTTT. It specifies CASSLGDVTGKQPQHF.